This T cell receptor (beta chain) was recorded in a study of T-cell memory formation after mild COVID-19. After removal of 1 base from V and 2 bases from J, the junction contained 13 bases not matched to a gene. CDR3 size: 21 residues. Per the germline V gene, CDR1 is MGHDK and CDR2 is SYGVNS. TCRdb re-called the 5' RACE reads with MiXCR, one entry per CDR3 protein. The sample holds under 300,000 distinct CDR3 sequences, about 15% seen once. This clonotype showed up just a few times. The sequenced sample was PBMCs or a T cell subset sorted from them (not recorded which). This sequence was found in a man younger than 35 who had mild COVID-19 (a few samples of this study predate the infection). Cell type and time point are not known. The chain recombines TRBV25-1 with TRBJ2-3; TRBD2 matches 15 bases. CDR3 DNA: TGTGCCAGCAGTGAATCCCCTCGGGGACTAGCGGGGGGCCTTACCACAGATACGCAGTATTTT. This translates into CASSESPRGLAGGLTTDTQYF.